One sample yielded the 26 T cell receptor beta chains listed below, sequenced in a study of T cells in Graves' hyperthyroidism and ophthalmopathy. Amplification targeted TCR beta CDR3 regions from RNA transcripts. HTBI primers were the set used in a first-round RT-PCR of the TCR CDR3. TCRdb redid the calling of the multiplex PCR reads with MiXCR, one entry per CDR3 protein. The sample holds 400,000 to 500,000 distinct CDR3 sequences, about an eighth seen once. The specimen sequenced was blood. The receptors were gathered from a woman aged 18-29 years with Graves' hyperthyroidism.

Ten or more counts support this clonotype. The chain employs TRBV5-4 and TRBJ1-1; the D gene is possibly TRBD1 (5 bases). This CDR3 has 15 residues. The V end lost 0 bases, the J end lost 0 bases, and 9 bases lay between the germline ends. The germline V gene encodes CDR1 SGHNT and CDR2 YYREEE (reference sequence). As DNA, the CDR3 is TGTGCCAGCAGCTTGGGGACACCGATGAACACTGAAGCTTTCTTT. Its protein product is CASSLGTPMNTEAFF. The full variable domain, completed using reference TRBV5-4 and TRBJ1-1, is ETGVTQSPTHLIKTRGQQVTLRCSSQSGHNTVSWYQQALGQGPQFIFQYYREEENGRGNFPPRFSGLQFPNYSSELNVNALELDDSALYLCASSLGTPMNTEAFFGQGTRLTVV.

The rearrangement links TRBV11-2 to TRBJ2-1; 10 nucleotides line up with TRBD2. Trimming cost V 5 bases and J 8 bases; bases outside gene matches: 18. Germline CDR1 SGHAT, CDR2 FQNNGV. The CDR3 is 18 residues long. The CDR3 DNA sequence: TGTGCCAGCAGCCTATCCCTTAAACTAGCGGGGACGGTACATGAGCAGTTCTTC. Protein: CASSLSLKLAGTVHEQFF.

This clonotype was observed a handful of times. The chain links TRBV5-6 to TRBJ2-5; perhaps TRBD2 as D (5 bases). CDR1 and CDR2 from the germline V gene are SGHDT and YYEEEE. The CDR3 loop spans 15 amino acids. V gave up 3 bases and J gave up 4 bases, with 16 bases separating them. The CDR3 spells CASSSLTGEPETQYF. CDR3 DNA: TGTGCCAGCAGCTCCCTTACCGGGGAACCAGAGACCCAGTACTTC.

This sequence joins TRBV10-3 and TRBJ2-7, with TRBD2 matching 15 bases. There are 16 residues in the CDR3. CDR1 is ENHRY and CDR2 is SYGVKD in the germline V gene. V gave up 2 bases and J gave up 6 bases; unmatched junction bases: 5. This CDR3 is CAISEGLAGGQLEQYF. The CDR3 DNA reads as TGTGCCATCAGTGAGGGACTAGCGGGAGGGCAACTCGAGCAGTACTTC.

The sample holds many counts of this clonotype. CDR3 in amino acids: CASSLGIREVPYEQYF. For the CDR3, the DNA is TGTGCCAGCAGCTTAGGGATTCGGGAGGTCCCCTACGAGCAGTACTTC. The chain recombines TRBV7-9 with TRBJ2-7, with 7 positions matching TRBD2. The germline CDR1 and CDR2 sequences are SEHNR and FQNEAQ (reference sequence). The junction had 8 bases not matched to a gene; V was cut back by 1 base and J by 2 bases. This CDR3 has 16 residues.

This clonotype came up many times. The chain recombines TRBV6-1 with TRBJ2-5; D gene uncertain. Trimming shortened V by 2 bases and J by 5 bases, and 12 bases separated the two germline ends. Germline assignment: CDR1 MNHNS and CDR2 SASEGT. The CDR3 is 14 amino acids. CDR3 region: CASSEQSNKETQYF. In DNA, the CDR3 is TGTGCCAGCAGTGAACAGTCTAATAAGGAGACCCAGTACTTC.

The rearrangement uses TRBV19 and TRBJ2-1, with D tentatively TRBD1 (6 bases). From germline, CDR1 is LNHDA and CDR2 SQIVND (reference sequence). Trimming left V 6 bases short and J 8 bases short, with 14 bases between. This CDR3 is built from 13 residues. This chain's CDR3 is CASSSTGKDEQFF. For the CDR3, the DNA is TGTGCCAGTAGCTCTACAGGGAAGGATGAGCAGTTCTTC.

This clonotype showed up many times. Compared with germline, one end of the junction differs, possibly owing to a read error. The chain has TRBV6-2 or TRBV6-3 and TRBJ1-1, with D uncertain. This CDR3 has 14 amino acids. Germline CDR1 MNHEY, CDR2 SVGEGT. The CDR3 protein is CASSYRLMNTEASF. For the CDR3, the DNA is TGTGCCAGCAGTTATCGCCTCATGAACACTGAAGCTTCCTTT.

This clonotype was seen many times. The CDR3 region has the DNA TGTGCCAGCAGCCGAGAATCTTGGGGCCTCTCCTACGAGCAGTACTTC. This sequence encodes CASSRESWGLSYEQYF. The chain couples TRBV7-6 to TRBJ2-7, with a tentative D call TRBD1 (5 bases). Trimming cost V 5 bases and J 0 bases, with 17 bases left between them. CDR1 SGHVS and CDR2 FNYEAQ come from the germline V gene. The CDR3 runs to 16 residues.

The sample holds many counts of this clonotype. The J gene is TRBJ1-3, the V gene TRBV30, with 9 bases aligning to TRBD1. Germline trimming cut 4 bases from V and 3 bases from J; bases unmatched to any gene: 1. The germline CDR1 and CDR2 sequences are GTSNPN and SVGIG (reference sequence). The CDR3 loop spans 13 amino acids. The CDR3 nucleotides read TGTGCCTGGAACAGGGGGCTTGGAAACACCATATATTTT. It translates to CAWNRGLGNTIYF.

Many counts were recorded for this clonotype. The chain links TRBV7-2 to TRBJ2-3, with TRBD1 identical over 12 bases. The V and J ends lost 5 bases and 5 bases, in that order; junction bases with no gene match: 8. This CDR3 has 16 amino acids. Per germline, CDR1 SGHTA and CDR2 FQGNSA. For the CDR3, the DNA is TGTGCCAGCAGCCTGGCCGGGACAGGGGGCAAAGATACGCAGTATTTT. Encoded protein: CASSLAGTGGKDTQYF. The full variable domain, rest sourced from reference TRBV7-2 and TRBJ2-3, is GAGVSQSPSNKVTEKGKDVELRCDPISGHTALYWYRQSLGQGLEFLIYFQGNSAPDKSGLPSDRFSAERTGGSVSTLTIQRTQQEDSAVYLCASSLAGTGGKDTQYFGPGTRLTVL.

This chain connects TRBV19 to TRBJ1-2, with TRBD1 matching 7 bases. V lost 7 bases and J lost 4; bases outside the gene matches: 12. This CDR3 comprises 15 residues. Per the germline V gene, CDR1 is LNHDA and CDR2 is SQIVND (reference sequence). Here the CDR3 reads CASKLSGQAAYGYTF. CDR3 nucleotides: TGTGCCAGTAAGTTGTCCGGACAGGCCGCCTATGGCTACACCTTC.

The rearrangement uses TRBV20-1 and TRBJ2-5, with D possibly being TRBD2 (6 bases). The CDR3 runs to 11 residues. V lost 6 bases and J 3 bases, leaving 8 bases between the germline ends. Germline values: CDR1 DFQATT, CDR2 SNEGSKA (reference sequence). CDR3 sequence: CSAGTEETQYF. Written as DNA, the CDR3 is TGCAGTGCCGGGACTGAAGAGACCCAGTACTTC.

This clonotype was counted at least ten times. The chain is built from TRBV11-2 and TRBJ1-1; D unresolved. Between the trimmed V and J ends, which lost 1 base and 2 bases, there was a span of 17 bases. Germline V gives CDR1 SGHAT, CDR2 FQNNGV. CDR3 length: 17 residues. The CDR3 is CASSLGVWGFPNTEAFF. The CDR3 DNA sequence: TGTGCCAGCAGCTTAGGGGTTTGGGGTTTCCCCAACACTGAAGCTTTCTTT.

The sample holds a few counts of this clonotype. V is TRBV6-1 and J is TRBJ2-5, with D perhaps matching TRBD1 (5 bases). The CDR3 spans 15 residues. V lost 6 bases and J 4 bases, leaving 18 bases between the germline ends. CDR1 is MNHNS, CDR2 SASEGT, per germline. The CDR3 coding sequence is TGTGCCAGCAGATTACGGTCAGGGCCCGCAGAGACCCAGTACTTC. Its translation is CASRLRSGPAETQYF.

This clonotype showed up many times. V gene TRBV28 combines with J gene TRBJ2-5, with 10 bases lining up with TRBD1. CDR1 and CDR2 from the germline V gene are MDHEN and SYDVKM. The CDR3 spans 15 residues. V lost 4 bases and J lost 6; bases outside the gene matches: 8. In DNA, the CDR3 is TGTGCCAGCAGTTCGGGACAGGGGTTCGGGAAGACCCAGTACTTC. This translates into CASSSGQGFGKTQYF.

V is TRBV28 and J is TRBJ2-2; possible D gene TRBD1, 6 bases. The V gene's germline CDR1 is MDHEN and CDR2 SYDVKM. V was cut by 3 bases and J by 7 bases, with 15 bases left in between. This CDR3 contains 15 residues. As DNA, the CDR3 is TGTGCCAGCAGTTTTTCACAGGGAAAGGGCGGGGAGCTGTTTTTT. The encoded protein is CASSFSQGKGGELFF.

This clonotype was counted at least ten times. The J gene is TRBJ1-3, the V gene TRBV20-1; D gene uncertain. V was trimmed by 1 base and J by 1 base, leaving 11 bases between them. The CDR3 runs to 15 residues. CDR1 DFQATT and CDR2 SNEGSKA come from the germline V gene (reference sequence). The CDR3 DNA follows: TGCAGTGCTAGAGCTCTGGCCGATTCTGGAAACACCATATATTTT. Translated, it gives CSARALADSGNTIYF.

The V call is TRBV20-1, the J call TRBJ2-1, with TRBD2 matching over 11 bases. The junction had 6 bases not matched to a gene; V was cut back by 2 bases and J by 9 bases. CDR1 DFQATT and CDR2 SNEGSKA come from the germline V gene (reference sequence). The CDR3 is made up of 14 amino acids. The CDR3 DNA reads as TGCAGTGCTAGACGTCTAGCGGGAGGCGCTGAGCAGTTCTTC. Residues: CSARRLAGGAEQFF.

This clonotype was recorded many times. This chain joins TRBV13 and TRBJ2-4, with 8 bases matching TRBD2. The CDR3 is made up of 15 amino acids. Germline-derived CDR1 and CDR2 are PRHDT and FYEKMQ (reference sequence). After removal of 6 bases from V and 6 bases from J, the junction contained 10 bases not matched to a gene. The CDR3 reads CASSPGASGLNIQYF. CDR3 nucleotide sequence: TGTGCCAGCAGTCCAGGGGCTAGCGGGCTAAACATTCAGTACTTC.

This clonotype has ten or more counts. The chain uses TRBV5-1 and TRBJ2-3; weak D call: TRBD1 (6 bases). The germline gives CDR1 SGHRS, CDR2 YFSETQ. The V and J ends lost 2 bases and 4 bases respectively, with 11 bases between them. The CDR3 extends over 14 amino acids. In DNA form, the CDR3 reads TGCGCCAGCAGCTTAGGCAGGGGTGCAGATACGCAGTATTTT. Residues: CASSLGRGADTQYF. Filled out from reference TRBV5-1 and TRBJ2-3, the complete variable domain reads KAGVTQTPRYLIKTRGQQVTLSCSPISGHRSVSWYQQTPGQGLQFLFEYFSETQRNKGNFPGRFSGRQFSNSRSEMNVSTLELGDSALYLCASSLGRGADTQYFGPGTRLTVL.

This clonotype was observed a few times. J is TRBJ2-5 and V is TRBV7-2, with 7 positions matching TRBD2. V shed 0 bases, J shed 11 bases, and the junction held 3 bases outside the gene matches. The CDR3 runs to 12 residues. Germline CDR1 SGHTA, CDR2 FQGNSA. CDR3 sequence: CASSLAGTTQYF. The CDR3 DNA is TGTGCCAGCAGCTTAGCCGGGACTACTCAGTACTTC.

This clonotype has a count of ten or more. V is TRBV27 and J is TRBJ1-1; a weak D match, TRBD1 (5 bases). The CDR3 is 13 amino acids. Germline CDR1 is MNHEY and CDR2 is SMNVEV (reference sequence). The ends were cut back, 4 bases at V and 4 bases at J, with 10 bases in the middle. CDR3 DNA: TGTGCCAGCAGTTCGGGGGAGGGCACTGAAGCTTTCTTT. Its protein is CASSSGEGTEAFF.

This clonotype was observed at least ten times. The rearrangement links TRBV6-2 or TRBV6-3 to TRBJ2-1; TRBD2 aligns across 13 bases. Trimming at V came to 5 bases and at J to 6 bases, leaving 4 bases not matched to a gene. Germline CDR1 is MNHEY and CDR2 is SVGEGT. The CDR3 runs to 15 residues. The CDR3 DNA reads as TGTGCCAGCAGTCCGGGACTAGCGGGGCCCAATGAGCAGTTCTTC. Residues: CASSPGLAGPNEQFF.

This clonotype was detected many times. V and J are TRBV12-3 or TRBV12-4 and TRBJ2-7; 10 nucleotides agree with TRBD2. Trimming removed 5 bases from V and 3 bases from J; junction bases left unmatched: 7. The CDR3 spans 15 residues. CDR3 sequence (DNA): TGTGCCAGCAGTCGCAGCGGGAGGGGGGTCTACGAGCAGTACTTC. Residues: CASSRSGRGVYEQYF.

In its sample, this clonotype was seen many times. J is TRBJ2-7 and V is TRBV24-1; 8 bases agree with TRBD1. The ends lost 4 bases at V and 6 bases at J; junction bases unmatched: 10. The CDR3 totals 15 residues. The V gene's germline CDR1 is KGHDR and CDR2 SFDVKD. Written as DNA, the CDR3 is TGTGCCACCAGTGACTCTAGGACAGGGAAGCGCGAGCAGTACTTC. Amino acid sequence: CATSDSRTGKREQYF.